This is a list of T cell receptor beta chains from one sample in a study of T cells after posttransplantation cyclophosphamide. TCRdb's copy holds only in-frame clones and misses some; the assay was immunoSEQ multiplex PCR. Of thousands of clones listed, roughly 75% are singletons. The sequencing here drew on PBMCs, taken after allogeneic stem cell transplant with posttransplant cyclophosphamide. The receptors derive from a male patient over 55 who received an allogeneic stem cell transplant from an unrelated donor, was CMV-positive, and had no GVHD. Among the T cells, some may be from the graft donor. Each CDR3 is given with its conserved first and last residue. Fields, in order: J gene, CDR3 length, clone size, D gene, V gene, CDR3 protein, CDR3 DNA. The D gene is left open where the match is weak. Clone size is given for some rows only: seen once, a few or many times, or a class if the clone is expanded.

TRBJ1-6 | 13 | few | NA | TRBV19 | CASSPSRGSPLHF | TGTGCCAGTAGTCCAAGTCGGGGTTCACCCCTCCACTTT
TRBJ1-1 | 15 | medium-sized | NA | TRBV19 | CASSARVNMNTEAFF | TGTGCCAGTAGTGCCAGGGTTAACATGAACACTGAAGCTTTCTTT
TRBJ1-2 | 12 | NA | NA | TRBV25-1 | CATRFRVYGYTF | TGTGCCACCCGTTTCAGGGTCTATGGCTACACCTTC
TRBJ1-1 | 16 | NA | TRBD1 | TRBV30 | CAWSVPRWDRGRLAFF | TGTGCCTGGAGTGTTCCGAGATGGGACAGGGGGCGATTGGCTTTCTTT
TRBJ2-7 | 16 | NA | NA | TRBV7-8 | CASSLTSRGGYYEQYF | TGTGCCAGCAGCTTAACTTCTAGGGGGGGCTACTACGAGCAGTACTTC
TRBJ1-4 | 14 | NA | NA | TRBV6-1 | CASSEGGSNEKLFF | TGTGCCAGCAGTGAAGGGGGCAGCAATGAAAAACTGTTTTTT
TRBJ1-1 | 13 | NA | TRBD1 | TRBV7-2 | CASSSGQATEAFF | TGTGCCAGCAGTAGCGGACAGGCCACTGAAGCTTTCTTT
TRBJ2-2 | 18 | NA | TRBD2 | TRBV27 | CASSPLTLAGGPSGELFF | TGTGCCAGCAGTCCCCTTACTTTAGCGGGAGGGCCCTCAGGGGAGCTGTTTTTT
TRBJ2-5 | 16 | NA | TRBD1 | TRBV10-3 | CAISPRGQDGQETQYF | TGTGCCATCAGTCCCAGGGGGCAGGACGGGCAAGAGACCCAGTACTTC
TRBJ2-7 | 15 | NA | TRBD2 | TRBV10-2 | CASSPTSGGGYEQYF | TGCGCCAGCAGCCCGACTAGCGGGGGGGGTTACGAGCAGTACTTC
TRBJ1-1 | 16 | NA | TRBD1 | TRBV18 | CASSPTGQGLNTEAFF | TGTGCCAGCTCACCAACGGGACAGGGACTTAACACTGAAGCTTTCTTT
TRBJ1-2 | 13 | NA | NA | TRBV19 | CASKAGPNYGYTF | TGTGCCAGTAAGGCGGGTCCTAACTATGGCTACACCTTC
TRBJ2-3 | 16 | NA | TRBD2 | TRBV7-9 | CASSSSRSGRLDTQYF | TGTGCCAGCAGCTCAAGTCGTAGCGGGAGGTTAGATACGCAGTATTTT
TRBJ2-5 | 14 | NA | TRBD2 | TRBV5-1 | CASSLERGQETQYF | TGCGCCAGCAGCCTAGAGCGGGGCCAAGAGACCCAGTACTTC
TRBJ1-2 | 13 | NA | NA | TRBV28 | CASTLGTDRGYTF | TGTGCCAGCACCCTGGGGACTGACCGGGGCTACACCTTC
TRBJ2-1 | 15 | NA | TRBD2 | TRBV11-1 | CASSLGSSGGAEQFF | TGTGCCAGCAGCTTAGGCTCTAGCGGGGGGGCTGAGCAGTTCTTC
TRBJ1-5 | 17 | NA | TRBD1 | TRBV7-9 | CASSSTGGARGNQPQHF | TGTGCCAGCAGCTCGACAGGGGGCGCGAGGGGCAATCAGCCCCAGCATTTT
TRBJ1-3 | 15 | NA | NA | TRBV7-6 | CASSLVDSSGNTIYF | TGTGCCAGCAGCTTAGTCGACAGCTCTGGAAACACCATATATTTT